This is a list of T cell receptor beta chains from one sample in a study of T cells in Graves' hyperthyroidism and ophthalmopathy. In TCRdb, the multiplex PCR reads were re-called with MiXCR into one record per CDR3 protein. The data contain about 640,000 distinct CDR3 sequences, 20% of them singletons. Specimen: blood. The receptors here all came from a man aged 25-40 years with Graves' ophthalmopathy. Each CDR3 is given with its conserved first and last residue. Each record gives: J gene, V gene, clone size, D gene, CDR3 protein, CDR3 DNA. D genes are given only for firm matches. Expanded clones are given a class, and other clones once, few, many or no size at all.

>TRBJ2-7|TRBV9|NA|NA
CANSPSTSSYEQYF
TGTGCCAACAGCCCATCGACTAGCTCCTACGAGCAGTACTTC
>TRBJ1-5|TRBV5-4|few|TRBD1
CASSEDREQPQHF
TGTGCCAGCAGCGAGGACAGGGAGCAGCCCCAGCATTTT
>TRBJ1-5|TRBV28|many|TRBD1
CASSSGQGAGNQPQHF
TGTGCCAGCAGTTCCGGACAGGGGGCTGGCAATCAGCCCCAGCATTTT
>TRBJ2-7|TRBV20-1|NA|NA
CSADLSGSGGEQYF
TGCAGTGCTGACCTTAGCGGGTCAGGGGGCGAGCAGTACTTC
>TRBJ2-3|TRBV10-1|once|TRBD1
CASSESGGANTQYF
TGCGCCAGCAGTGAGTCAGGGGGCGCGAATACGCAGTATTTT
>TRBJ2-7|TRBV28|NA|TRBD1
CASRLQGTYTSEQYF
TGTGCCAGCAGGCTACAGGGGACCTATACGAGCGAGCAGTACTTC
>TRBJ2-2|TRBV6-1|few|TRBD1
CASSRGQGAQSGELFF
TGTGCCAGCAGTCGGGGACAGGGGGCGCAGAGCGGGGAGCTGTTTTTT
>TRBJ2-7|TRBV30|many|NA
CAWSVEYEQYF
TGTGCCTGGAGTGTAGAATACGAGCAGTACTTC
>TRBJ2-7|TRBV19|few|NA
CASSSGTGISYEQYF
TGTGCCAGTTCGTCGGGAACAGGAATTTCCTACGAGCAGTACTTC
>TRBJ2-1|TRBV28|NA|NA
CASSGTLNEQFF
TGTGCCAGCAGTGGGACCCTCAATGAGCAGTTCTTC
>TRBJ2-5|TRBV3-1|once|TRBD2
CASSQDSGDQETQYF
TGTGCCAGCAGCCAAGATAGCGGGGACCAAGAGACCCAGTACTTC
>TRBJ2-7|TRBV30|NA|TRBD1
CAWAHRDRTNEQYF
TGTGCCTGGGCCCACCGGGACAGGACAAACGAGCAGTACTTC
>TRBJ2-1|TRBV5-1|many|TRBD2
CASSINRDYHPFDEQFF
TGCGCCAGCAGCATAAACCGGGACTACCACCCCTTTGATGAGCAGTTCTTC
>TRBJ2-2|TRBV29-1|few|TRBD2
CSAQPGLGAGELFF
TGCAGCGCCCAACCGGGACTAGGGGCCGGGGAGCTGTTTTTT
>TRBJ2-7|TRBV6-5|NA|NA
CASSYDDRTSAYEQYF
TGTGCCAGCAGTTACGATGACAGGACCTCGGCCTACGAGCAGTACTTC
>TRBJ1-2|TRBV6-1|few|TRBD1
CASSPIIGQGIYGYTF
TGTGCCAGCAGTCCAATAATCGGACAGGGGATCTATGGCTACACCTTC
>TRBJ2-1|TRBV6-1|NA|TRBD1
CAISNPGQGVNNEQFF
TGTGCCATCAGTAACCCGGGACAGGGGGTCAACAATGAGCAGTTCTTC
>TRBJ2-3|TRBV7-2|few|TRBD1
CASSSSGTGWRDTQYF
TGTGCCAGCAGCTCCTCCGGGACAGGGTGGAGAGATACGCAGTATTTT
>TRBJ2-3|TRBV28|many|NA
CASSPIVADTQYF
TGTGCCAGCAGCCCTATTGTCGCAGATACGCAGTATTTT
>TRBJ1-1|TRBV10-3|few|NA
CAISIEGSEAFF
TGTGCCATCAGTATCGAGGGGTCAGAAGCTTTCTTT
>TRBJ2-7|TRBV27|NA|TRBD2
CASSLGGGTYNEQYF
TGTGCCAGCAGTTTAGGGGGGGGAACCTACAATGAGCAGTACTTC
>TRBJ2-7|TRBV6-1|NA|NA
CASSTTLYEQYF
TGTGCCAGCAGTACAACCCTCTACGAGCAGTACTTC
>TRBJ2-3|TRBV2|many|NA
CASRGGDTQYF
TGTGCCAGCAGAGGGGGGGATACGCAGTATTTT
>TRBJ2-2|TRBV6-5|many|TRBD2
CASSYKSGSGTGELFF
TGTGCCAGCAGTTACAAAAGCGGGAGTGGAACCGGGGAGCTGTTTTTT
>TRBJ1-1|TRBV30|many|TRBD1
CASGQTEAFF
TGTGCCTCGGGACAGACAGAAGCTTTCTTT
>TRBJ1-2|TRBV10-3|NA|NA
CAISESPGGAYGYTF
TGTGCCATCAGTGAGTCCCCCGGGGGGGCCTATGGCTACACCTTC
>TRBJ2-4|TRBV29-1|few|NA
CSVESRTRRGIQYF
TGCAGCGTTGAAAGTAGGACCCGGAGGGGGATTCAGTACTTC
>TRBJ2-3|TRBV11-2|NA|NA
CASSLDRGAQDTQYF
TGTGCCAGCAGCTTAGATCGAGGGGCCCAGGATACGCAGTATTTT
>TRBJ1-1|TRBV6-1|NA|NA
CASSSPGGILTEAFF
TGTGCCAGCAGTTCTCCTGGGGGGATTCTCACTGAAGCTTTCTTT
>TRBJ2-5|TRBV10-3|NA|NA
CAISESFSLKAQETQYF
TGTGCCATCAGTGAGTCTTTTAGTTTGAAGGCCCAAGAGACCCAGTACTTC
>TRBJ2-6|TRBV28|NA|NA
CASRASARSGANVLTF
TGTGCCAGCAGAGCTAGCGCCCGCTCTGGGGCCAACGTCCTGACTTTC
>TRBJ2-1|TRBV28|few|NA
CASSLYFGSGLNNEQFF
TGTGCCAGCAGTTTATATTTCGGTAGCGGCCTAAACAATGAGCAGTTCTTC
>TRBJ2-6|TRBV7-9|few|TRBD1
CASTVRTGYYTRSGANVLTF
TGTGCCAGCACGGTACGGACAGGCTACTATACCCGCTCTGGGGCCAACGTCCTGACTTTC
>TRBJ1-2|TRBV19|few|NA
CASSIGAEDGYTF
TGTGCCAGTAGTATAGGGGCAGAAGACGGCTACACCTTC
>TRBJ2-1|TRBV30|few|NA
CAWSASTNLREQFF
TGTGCCTGGAGCGCGTCAACTAATCTCCGGGAGCAGTTCTTC
>TRBJ2-4|TRBV5-5|NA|TRBD1
CASSLLGQGTAKNIQYF
TGTGCCAGCAGCCTTTTGGGACAGGGGACAGCCAAAAACATTCAGTACTTC
>TRBJ2-1|TRBV6-1|few|TRBD2
CASRLGTSGTRYNEQFF
TGTGCCAGCAGACTCGGGACTAGCGGAACGAGATACAATGAGCAGTTCTTC
>TRBJ2-1|TRBV30|many|NA
CAWNAALGNEQFF
TGTGCCTGGAACGCGGCCCTAGGCAATGAGCAGTTCTTC
>TRBJ1-6|TRBV20-1|few|NA
CSASRRAYSPLHF
TGCAGTGCTAGTCGTCGGGCCTATTCACCCCTCCACTTT
>TRBJ2-1|TRBV7-8|NA|NA
CASSLATERKRGEQFF
TGTGCCAGCAGCTTAGCAACCGAGCGCAAGAGAGGTGAGCAGTTCTTC
>TRBJ1-1|TRBV5-1|NA|NA
CASSLAGGTGAFF
TGCGCCAGCAGCTTGGCGGGAGGTACGGGAGCTTTCTTT
>TRBJ1-1|TRBV7-9|many|NA
CASSSSGTPLEAFF
TGTGCCAGCAGCTCATCCGGGACACCGCTTGAAGCTTTCTTT
>TRBJ1-2|TRBV27|few|NA
CASSLSGGTYGYTF
TGTGCCAGCAGCCTATCCGGGGGCACCTATGGCTACACCTTC
>TRBJ2-5|TRBV25-1|few|TRBD2
CASSEPGLAGTQYF
TGTGCCAGCAGTGAACCAGGACTAGCGGGGACCCAGTACTTC
>TRBJ2-1|TRBV7-9|NA|NA
CASSLRQAGNEQFF
TGTGCCAGCAGCTTAAGACAGGCGGGTAATGAGCAGTTCTTC